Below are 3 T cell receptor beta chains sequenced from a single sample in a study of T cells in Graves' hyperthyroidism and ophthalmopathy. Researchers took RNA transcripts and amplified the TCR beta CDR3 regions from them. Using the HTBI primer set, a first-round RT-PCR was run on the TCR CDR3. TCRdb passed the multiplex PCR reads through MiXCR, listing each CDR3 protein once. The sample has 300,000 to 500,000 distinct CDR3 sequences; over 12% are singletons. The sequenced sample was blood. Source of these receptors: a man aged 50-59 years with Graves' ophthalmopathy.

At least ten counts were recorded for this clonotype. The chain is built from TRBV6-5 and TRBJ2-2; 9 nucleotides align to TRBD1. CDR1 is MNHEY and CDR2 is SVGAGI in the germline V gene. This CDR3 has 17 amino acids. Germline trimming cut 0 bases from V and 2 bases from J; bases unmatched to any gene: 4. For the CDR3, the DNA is TGTGCCAGCAGTTACTCGGGGGGACAGGGCAACACCGGGGAGCTGTTTTTT. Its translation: CASSYSGGQGNTGELFF.

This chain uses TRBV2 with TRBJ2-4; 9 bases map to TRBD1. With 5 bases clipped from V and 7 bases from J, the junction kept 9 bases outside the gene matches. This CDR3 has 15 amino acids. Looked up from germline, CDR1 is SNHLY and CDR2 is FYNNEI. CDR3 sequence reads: CASSPGTGNRNIQYF. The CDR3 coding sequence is TGTGCCAGCAGTCCCGGGACAGGGAACCGGAACATTCAGTACTTC.

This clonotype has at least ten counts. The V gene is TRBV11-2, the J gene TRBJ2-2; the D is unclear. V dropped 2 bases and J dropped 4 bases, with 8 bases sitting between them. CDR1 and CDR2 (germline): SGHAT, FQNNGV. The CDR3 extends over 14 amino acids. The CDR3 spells CASSLSRTTGELFF. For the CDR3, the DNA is TGTGCCAGCAGCTTATCGAGGACCACCGGGGAGCTGTTTTTT.